The clone carrying this T cell receptor (beta chain) was seen only a few times. Its target is unknown. This sample is part of a study of T-cell reconstitution after alpha-beta-depleted transplantation in children. Points from the study as a whole: It was newly produced T cells that mostly accounted for T-cell counts and diversity one year after transplant. The study reportedly traced alpha-beta T cells about two months after transplant to several hundred expanded graft clones. Elevated TCRbeta diversity at day 60 was traced, in some patients, to surviving recipient T cells and thymic progenitors.

Unique molecular identifiers tagged the TCRbeta library. TCRdb redid the calling of the PCR reads with MiXCR, one entry per CDR3 protein. Counted here are hundreds of thousands of distinct CDR3 sequences, around 25% occurring once; the ten biggest clones make up 4.8%. Sequenced here: PBMCs, mostly from graft donor cells, sampled 360 days after TCRalphabeta/CD19-depleted stem cell transplant. The clonotype originates from a female patient aged 2-9 years who had a stem cell transplant for congenital amegakaryocytic thrombocytopenia, so the T cells may come from the graft donor.

The CDR3 reads CASSYWTGFPYGYTF. CDR3 nucleotide sequence: TGTGCCAGCAGTTATTGGACAGGGTTTCCCTATGGCTACACCTTC. The chain combines TRBV6-2 or TRBV6-3 with TRBJ1-2; 8 nucleotides agree with TRBD1. CDR1 MNHEY and CDR2 SVGEGT come from the germline V gene. CDR3 length: 15 residues. The junction had 7 bases not matched to a gene; V was cut back by 3 bases and J by 4 bases.